Ten or more counts support the clone carrying this T cell receptor (beta chain). These data are taken from a study of regulatory T cells in long-lasting Graves disease. Time point in this sample: persistent/refractory GD, antithyroid drugs over 5 years with positive TRAb. Researchers made the TCR library from RNA that was extracted from PBMCs. The patient group derived from an endocrinology department in Xi'an, China. Trimming removed 6 bases at V and 2 bases at J, with 13 bases between. Germline CDR1 and CDR2: MDHEN and SYDVKM. CDR3 length equals 14 residues. Arm-PCR of CDR3 regions and iRepertoire HTBI primers were the basis on which TCR beta libraries were built. TCRdb recomputed calls from the multiplex PCR reads with MiXCR, one row per CDR3 protein. The sample has 600,000 to 850,000 distinct CDR3 sequences; 25% to 35% are singletons.

This TCR derives from a female donor with Graves disease. The input for sequencing was peripheral blood mononuclear cells (PBMCs), taken when the disease was refractory, from a patient treated with antithyroid drugs. V usage is TRBV28 and J usage is TRBJ1-2; possible D gene TRBD1, 6 bases. CDR3 coding DNA: TGTGCCAGCAGGACACCAGGGACAAACTATGGCTACACCTTC. Amino acids: CASRTPGTNYGYTF.